The 28 T cell receptor beta chains below all came from one sample that was sequenced in a study of T cell responses to AZD1222 COVID-19 vaccine (dated by TCRdb to 2020 to 2023). Library generation was performed with the immunoSEQ multiplex PCR assay. Drawn from immuneACCESS, this table holds only the in-frame rearrangements with V and J called that TCRdb kept. Clones are partly lost; checked studies trace under half to an unresolved V gene and leave the rest unexplained. This sample lists over 150,000 clones; 85% to 90% were detected once. Together, the top ten hold about 4.5% of the sample. Interpreted using the paper, the time point label stands for: about 28 days (+/-7) after the second vaccine dose. This material consisted of peripheral blood, taken 28 days after the second AZD1222 dose. Every receptor here comes from an adult who received the AZD1222 COVID-19 vaccine.

V is TRBV3-1 (or the pseudogene TRBV3-2) and J is TRBJ1-5; 9 positions match TRBD1. V was pared by 6 bases and J by 4 bases, with 19 bases of the junction left unmatched. This CDR3 is built from 19 residues. Per the germline V gene, CDR1 is LGHDT and CDR2 is YNNKEL (reference sequence). The CDR3, as DNA: TGTGCCAGCAGTCAACCCGGGACAGGGTCCCGGAAGGGTAATCAGCCCCAGCATTTT. Amino acid sequence: CASSQPGTGSRKGNQPQHF.

This clone was observed once. CDR3 sequence reads: CASSQGLQPNEKLFF. In DNA form, the CDR3 reads TGTGCCAGCAGCCAGGGGTTGCAGCCGAATGAAAAACTGTTTTTT. The rearrangement uses TRBV3-1 (or the pseudogene TRBV3-2) and TRBJ1-4; D remains unclear. The V end lost 3 bases, the J end lost 5 bases, and 13 bases lay between the germline ends. CDR3 length: 15 amino acids. CDR1 LGHDT and CDR2 YNNKEL come from the germline V gene (reference sequence).

The genes are TRBV4-2 and TRBJ2-7, with 10 positions matching TRBD1. With V trimmed by 5 bases and J by 1 base, 5 bases remained unmatched. Germline V CDR1 and CDR2: LGHNA, YNFKEQ. The CDR3 consists of 15 residues. The DNA for the CDR3 is TGTGCCAGCAGCACAGGACAGGGGGGTTCCTACGAGCAGTACTTC. This codes for CASSTGQGGSYEQYF.

The J gene is TRBJ1-1, the V gene TRBV5-1; D possibly corresponds to TRBD1 (5 bases). Trimming left V 0 bases short and J 2 bases short, with 8 bases between. Germline assignment: CDR1 SGHRS and CDR2 YFSETQ. CDR3 length equals 14 residues. The CDR3 loop reads CASSLDGGNTEAFF. The CDR3 bases are TGCGCCAGCAGCTTGGATGGGGGAAACACTGAAGCTTTCTTT.

This clone has just a few counts. The chain uses TRBV15 and TRBJ1-4; no reliable D call. The germline V gene has CDR1 LNHNV and CDR2 YYDKDF (reference sequence). With 1 base removed from V and 7 bases from J, the gap between germline ends came to 10 bases. The CDR3 sequence is 14 residues long. CDR3 nucleotides: TGTGCCACCAGCAGAGGTGATTCGGGTGAAAAACTGTTTTTT. Encoded protein: CATSRGDSGEKLFF.

The chain links TRBV5-1 to TRBJ1-1; D call uncertain. Germline CDR1 and CDR2: SGHRS and YFSETQ. The CDR3 spans 14 residues. V was trimmed by 0 bases and J by 1 base, leaving 7 bases between them. CDR3 residues: CASSLAPENTEAFF. CDR3 nucleotides: TGCGCCAGCAGCTTGGCCCCGGAGAACACTGAAGCTTTCTTT.

The rearrangement uses TRBV6-6 and TRBJ2-1, with a weak D call TRBD2 (7 bases). V lost 6 bases and J lost 6, with 18 bases in between. This CDR3 is 15 amino acids long. The germline CDR1 and CDR2 sequences are MNHNY and SVGAGI (reference sequence). CDR3 bases: TGTGCCAGCAGCCGCCTTTGGGGGGGCTCCAATGAGCAGTTCTTC. Amino acids: CASSRLWGGSNEQFF.

V and J are TRBV7-9 and TRBJ2-5; tentative D call: TRBD1 (8 bases). The ends were cut back, 7 bases at V and 5 bases at J, with 17 bases in the middle. This CDR3 comprises 14 residues. The germline gives CDR1 SEHNR, CDR2 FQNEAQ (reference sequence). CDR3 sequence: CASTKGQGGETQYF. As DNA, the CDR3 is TGTGCCAGCACTAAAGGACAGGGAGGGGAGACCCAGTACTTC.

The chain couples TRBV5-1 to TRBJ2-1; D may be TRBD2 (5 bases). The CDR3 is made up of 14 amino acids. Trimming left V 0 bases short and J 11 bases short, with 15 bases between. The germline gives CDR1 SGHRS, CDR2 YFSETQ. The CDR3 reads CASSLAEGGLKQFF. DNA for the CDR3: TGCGCCAGCAGCTTGGCCGAAGGCGGACTGAAGCAGTTCTTC.

This clone has just one count. V gene TRBV2 combines with J gene TRBJ2-1, with D possibly matching TRBD1 (6 bases). CDR1 and CDR2 from the germline V gene are SNHLY and FYNNEI. V was clipped by 6 bases and J by 8 bases, with 14 bases between them. The CDR3 is 13 amino acids. Written as DNA, the CDR3 is TGTGCCAGCAGGGCACAGGGTTCCCATGAGCAGTTCTTC. This codes for CASRAQGSHEQFF.

The chain uses TRBV30 and TRBJ1-1; D is unclear. In germline, CDR1 is GTSNPN, CDR2 SVGIG (reference sequence). This CDR3 region has 12 residues. V was cut by 1 base and J by 2 bases, with 5 bases left in between. The CDR3 coding sequence is TGTGCCTGGAGTGGAGTCAACACTGAAGCTTTCTTT. It is translated as CAWSGVNTEAFF.

The CDR3 nucleotides read TGTGCCAGCAGCTTAGGCTCTTTAGGGACCACTGAAGCTTTCTTT. It encodes CASSLGSLGTTEAFF. The V and J genes are TRBV7-9 and TRBJ1-1; possibly TRBD1 for D (5 bases). This CDR3 comprises 15 residues. The V gene's germline CDR1 is SEHNR and CDR2 FQNEAQ (reference sequence). The V and J ends lost 1 base and 4 bases respectively, with 13 bases between them.

This clone was seen just once. The chain couples TRBV3-1 (or the pseudogene TRBV3-2) to TRBJ2-3, with a possible D match to TRBD1 (5 bases). The germline gives CDR1 LGHDT, CDR2 YNNKEL (reference sequence). Trimming left V 1 base short and J 5 bases short, with 13 bases between. This CDR3 comprises 15 residues. The CDR3 coding sequence is TGTGCCAGCAGCCAAGGTCAAGGGGTGGTAGATACGCAGTATTTT. It yields the protein CASSQGQGVVDTQYF.

The genes are TRBV4-2 and TRBJ1-3; D unresolved. CDR1 LGHNA and CDR2 YNFKEQ come from the germline V gene. Trimming cost V 3 bases and J 0 bases, with 18 bases left between them. The CDR3 sequence is 18 residues long. CDR3 in amino acids: CASSQFTAIQLSGNTIYF. As DNA, the CDR3 is TGTGCCAGCAGCCAGTTTACAGCTATCCAGCTCTCTGGAAACACCATATATTTT.

J is TRBJ1-1 and V is TRBV14; perhaps TRBD1 as D (5 bases). In germline, CDR1 is SGHDN, CDR2 FVKESK. The V gene lost 6 bases and the J gene lost 4 bases, with 15 bases spanning the gap. This CDR3 is 14 amino acids long. DNA for the CDR3: TGTGCCAGCAGGCAGAGGGGCGGAGGCACTGAAGCTTTCTTT. Amino acid sequence: CASRQRGGGTEAFF.

This rearrangement joins TRBV29-1 to TRBJ1-2, with D possibly TRBD1 on 5 matching bases. Germline V gene data show CDR1 as SQVTM and CDR2 as ANQGSEA. CDR3 length: 13 amino acids. Trimming pared 5 bases from V and 1 base from J, leaving 11 bases between. DNA of the CDR3: TGCAGCGTTAGTACGGGGGTTAACTATGGCTACACCTTC. This gives the protein CSVSTGVNYGYTF.

V and J are TRBV30 and TRBJ1-4; unclear D gene. Deletions cut 0 bases from V and 5 bases from J, with 7 bases between. CDR3 size: 13 residues. The V gene's germline CDR1 is GTSNPN and CDR2 SVGIG (reference sequence). Here the CDR3 DNA reads TGTGCCTGGAGTGTGATAGAGAATGAAAAACTGTTTTTT. Amino acids: CAWSVIENEKLFF.

V gene TRBV21-1 combines with J gene TRBJ2-2; the table gives TRBD1 as D, unverified against the DNA. TRBV21-1 is described as a pseudogene. The length of the CDR3 is 17 residues. The CDR3 here is CASIRDRESENTGELFF. CDR3 DNA sequence: TGTGCCAGCATCCGGGACAGGGAATCCGAGAACACCGGGGAGCTGTTTTTT.

V gene TRBV28 combines with J gene TRBJ2-7, with 8 bases aligning to TRBD1. Germline V gives CDR1 MDHEN, CDR2 SYDVKM. V shed 2 bases and J 3 bases; nucleotides not matched to a gene: 9. There are 16 residues in the CDR3. CDR3 bases: TGTGCCAGCAGTTTAGGCGGAATCGACAGGGGCTACGAGCAGTACTTC. Protein: CASSLGGIDRGYEQYF.

The chain carries TRBV14 and TRBJ1-6, with D tentatively TRBD1 (6 bases). V gave up 1 base and J gave up 9 bases, with 13 bases separating them. The CDR3 is 15 amino acids. CDR1 SGHDN and CDR2 FVKESK come from the germline V gene. CDR3 residues: CASSQVGGVGSPLHF. DNA of the CDR3: TGTGCCAGCAGCCAAGTCGGGGGCGTAGGTTCACCCCTCCACTTT.

The chain is built from TRBV12-3 or TRBV12-4 and TRBJ1-2; 8 bases are a match to TRBD1. The V segment lost 5 bases and the J segment 9 bases; nucleotides outside the gene matches: 8. This CDR3 has 13 amino acids. The CDR3 DNA is TGTGCCAGCAGTATAGACAGGGGAAGAAGCTACACCTTC. Amino acid sequence: CASSIDRGRSYTF.

This chain joins TRBV5-1 and TRBJ2-1; 7 positions agree with TRBD1. Germline assignment: CDR1 SGHRS and CDR2 YFSETQ. This CDR3 spans 15 amino acids. Trimming cost V 1 base and J 2 bases; bases outside gene matches: 3. DNA of the CDR3: TGCGCCAGCAGCTTGAGGCAGGGGGCCTACAATGAGCAGTTCTTC. Residues: CASSLRQGAYNEQFF.

The rearrangement links TRBV5-6 to TRBJ1-2; no clear D gene. Trimming stripped 2 bases from V and 2 bases from J, with 10 bases between. Looked up from germline, CDR1 is SGHDT and CDR2 is YYEEEE. CDR3 length: 14 amino acids. In DNA, the CDR3 is TGTGCCAGCAGCTTTGGCCGCACCAACTATGGCTACACCTTC. It translates to CASSFGRTNYGYTF.

This chain links TRBV5-4 with TRBJ1-4, with a weak D call TRBD1 (5 bases). The CDR3 has 15 residues. Germline values: CDR1 SGHNT, CDR2 YYREEE (reference sequence). Trimming took off 4 bases at V and 8 bases at J, with 18 bases between the two ends. The CDR3 DNA sequence: TGTGCCAGCAGCACAGACCAGGGTGGAGGAGAAAAACTGTTTTTT. Its translation: CASSTDQGGGEKLFF.

The chain links TRBV9 to TRBJ1-1; D remains unclear. This CDR3 comprises 18 residues. Per germline, CDR1 SGDLS and CDR2 YYNGEE. V shed 0 bases and J shed 2 bases, with 20 bases lying between them. The CDR3 is CASSVGPEAGLHNTEAFF. CDR3 DNA: TGTGCCAGCAGCGTAGGTCCGGAGGCAGGCCTACACAACACTGAAGCTTTCTTT.

The rearrangement links TRBV30 to TRBJ1-1; D not resolved. Trimming took 5 bases from V and 4 from J, leaving 14 bases between them. The CDR3 contains 13 residues. The germline gives CDR1 GTSNPN, CDR2 SVGIG (reference sequence). CDR3 amino acids: CAWAPQWVTEAFF. DNA for the CDR3: TGTGCCTGGGCGCCTCAGTGGGTCACTGAAGCTTTCTTT.

V and J are TRBV30 and TRBJ1-2; D uncertain. The CDR3 runs 13 residues. Germline-derived CDR1 and CDR2 are GTSNPN and SVGIG (reference sequence). V shed 2 bases and J shed 4 bases, with 11 bases lying between them. The CDR3 spells CAWSWRAVYGYTF. The CDR3 bases are TGTGCCTGGAGTTGGAGGGCGGTCTATGGCTACACCTTC.

The rearrangement links TRBV7-2 to TRBJ1-4; TRBD1 matches at 7 bases. The CDR3 covers 15 residues. The germline V gene encodes CDR1 SGHTA and CDR2 FQGNSA. V gave up 5 bases and J gave up 3 bases; unmatched junction bases: 6. CDR3 in amino acids: CASSPYRGPNEKLFF. The CDR3, as DNA: TGTGCCAGCAGCCCGTACAGGGGACCTAATGAAAAACTGTTTTTT.